The text below deals with one T cell receptor beta chain. Per germline, CDR1 DFQATT and CDR2 SNEGSKA (reference sequence). This CDR3 is 17 amino acids long. With 3 bases clipped from V and 5 bases from J, the junction kept 9 bases outside the gene matches. The sample comes from a study of identical twins. After template switching added a universal primer site, the resulting cDNA carried unique molecular identifiers. TCRdb fed the 5' RACE reads into MiXCR, producing one record per CDR3 protein. The sample lists approximately 630,000 distinct CDR3 sequences; about 7.1% were seen once. These same records also appear under a second study, on yellow fever vaccine responses in identical twins. That source adds: Twins' T cell vaccine responses reportedly looked partly convergent, partly personalized.

This receptor was obtained from a woman aged 18-30 years in good health. The chain has TRBV20-1 and TRBJ2-1; 14 positions agree with TRBD2. The sequenced sample was PBMCs. In nucleotides, the CDR3 is TGCAGTGCTAGTTGGGGGGGACTAGCGGGGGTGGACAATGAGCAGTTCTTC. Protein sequence: CSASWGGLAGVDNEQFF.